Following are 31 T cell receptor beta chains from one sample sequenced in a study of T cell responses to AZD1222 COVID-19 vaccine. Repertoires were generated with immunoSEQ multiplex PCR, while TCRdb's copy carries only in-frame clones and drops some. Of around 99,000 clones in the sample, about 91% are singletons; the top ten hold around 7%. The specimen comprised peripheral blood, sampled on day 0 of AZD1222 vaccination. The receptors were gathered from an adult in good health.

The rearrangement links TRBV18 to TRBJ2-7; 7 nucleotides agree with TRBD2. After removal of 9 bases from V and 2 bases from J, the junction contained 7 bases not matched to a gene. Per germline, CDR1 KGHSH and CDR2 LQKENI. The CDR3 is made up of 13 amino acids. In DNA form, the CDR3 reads TGTGCCAGTGGAGCGGGGCCAACCTACGAGCAGTACTTC. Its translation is CASGAGPTYEQYF. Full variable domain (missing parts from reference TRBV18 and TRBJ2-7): NAGVMQNPRHLVRRRGQEARLRCSPMKGHSHVYWYRQLPEEGLKFMVYLQKENIIDESGMPKERFSAEFPKEGPSILRIQQVVRGDSAAYFCASGAGPTYEQYFGPGTRLTVT.

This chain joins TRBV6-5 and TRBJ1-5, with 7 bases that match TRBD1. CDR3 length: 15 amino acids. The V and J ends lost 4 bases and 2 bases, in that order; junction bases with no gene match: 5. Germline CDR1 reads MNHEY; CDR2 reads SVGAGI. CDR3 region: CASSSVDRGNQPQHF. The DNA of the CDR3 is TGTGCCAGCAGTTCCGTCGACAGGGGCAATCAGCCCCAGCATTTT.

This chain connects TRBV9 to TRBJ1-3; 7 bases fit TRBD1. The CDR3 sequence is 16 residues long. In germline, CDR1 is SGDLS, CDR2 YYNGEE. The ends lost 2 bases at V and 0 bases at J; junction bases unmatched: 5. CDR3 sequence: CASSVRQGYSGNTIYF. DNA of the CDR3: TGTGCCAGCAGCGTCAGACAGGGCTACTCTGGAAACACCATATATTTT.

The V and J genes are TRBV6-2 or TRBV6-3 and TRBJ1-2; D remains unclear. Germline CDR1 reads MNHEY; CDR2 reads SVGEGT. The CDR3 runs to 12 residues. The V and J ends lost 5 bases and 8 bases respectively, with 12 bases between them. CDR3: CASSNQWRGYTF. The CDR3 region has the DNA TGTGCCAGCAGTAATCAGTGGCGGGGCTACACCTTC.

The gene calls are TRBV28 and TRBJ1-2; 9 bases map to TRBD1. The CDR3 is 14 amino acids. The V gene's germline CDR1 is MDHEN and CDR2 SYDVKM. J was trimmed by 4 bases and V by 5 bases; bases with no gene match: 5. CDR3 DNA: TGTGCCAGCAGTCCGGGACAGGGTGGCTATGGCTACACCTTC. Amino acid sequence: CASSPGQGGYGYTF.

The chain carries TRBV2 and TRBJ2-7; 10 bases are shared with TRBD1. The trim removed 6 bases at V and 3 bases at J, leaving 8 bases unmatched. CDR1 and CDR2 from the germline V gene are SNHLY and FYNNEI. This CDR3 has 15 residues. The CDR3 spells CASRPRTGGDYEQYF. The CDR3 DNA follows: TGTGCCAGCAGGCCTCGGACAGGGGGGGACTACGAGCAGTACTTC.

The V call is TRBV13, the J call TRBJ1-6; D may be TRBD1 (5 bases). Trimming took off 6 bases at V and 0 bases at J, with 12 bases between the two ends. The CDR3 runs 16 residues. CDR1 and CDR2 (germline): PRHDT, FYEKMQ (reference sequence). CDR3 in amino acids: CASSVGGSSYNSPLHF. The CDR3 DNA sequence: TGTGCCAGCAGTGTTGGGGGGAGCTCCTATAATTCACCCCTCCACTTT.

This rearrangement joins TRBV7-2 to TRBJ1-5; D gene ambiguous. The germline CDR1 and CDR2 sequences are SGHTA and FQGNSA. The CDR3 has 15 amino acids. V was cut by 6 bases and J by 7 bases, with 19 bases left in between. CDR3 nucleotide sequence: TGTGCCAGCAGTCTTCAGTGGGGTGGGAAACAGCCCCAGCATTTT. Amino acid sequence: CASSLQWGGKQPQHF. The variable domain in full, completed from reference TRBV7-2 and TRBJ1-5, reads GAGVSQSPSNKVTEKGKDVELRCDPISGHTALYWYRQSLGQGLEFLIYFQGNSAPDKSGLPSDRFSAERTGGSVSTLTIQRTQQEDSAVYLCASSLQWGGKQPQHFGDGTRLSIL.

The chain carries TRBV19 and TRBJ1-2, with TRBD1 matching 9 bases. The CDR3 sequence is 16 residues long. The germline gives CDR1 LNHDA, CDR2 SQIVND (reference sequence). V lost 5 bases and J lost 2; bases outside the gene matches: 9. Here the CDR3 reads CASSVLGTGSNYGYTF. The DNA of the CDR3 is TGTGCCAGTAGTGTACTAGGGACAGGGTCAAACTATGGCTACACCTTC.

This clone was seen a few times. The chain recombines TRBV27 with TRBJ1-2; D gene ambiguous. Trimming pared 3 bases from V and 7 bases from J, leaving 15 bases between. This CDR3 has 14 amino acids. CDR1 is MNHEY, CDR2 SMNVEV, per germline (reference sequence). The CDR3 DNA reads TGTGCCAGCAGTTTCTGGCCGGATGCAAGTGGCTACACCTTC. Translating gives CASSFWPDASGYTF.

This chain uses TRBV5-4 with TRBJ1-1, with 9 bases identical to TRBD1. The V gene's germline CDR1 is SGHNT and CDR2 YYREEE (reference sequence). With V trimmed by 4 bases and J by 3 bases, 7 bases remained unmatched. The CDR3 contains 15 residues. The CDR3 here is CASSLRQGGDTEAFF. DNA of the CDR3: TGTGCCAGCAGCCTAAGACAGGGGGGGGACACTGAAGCTTTCTTT. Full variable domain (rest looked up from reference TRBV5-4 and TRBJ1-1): ETGVTQSPTHLIKTRGQQVTLRCSSQSGHNTVSWYQQALGQGPQFIFQYYREEENGRGNFPPRFSGLQFPNYSSELNVNALELDDSALYLCASSLRQGGDTEAFFGQGTRLTVV.

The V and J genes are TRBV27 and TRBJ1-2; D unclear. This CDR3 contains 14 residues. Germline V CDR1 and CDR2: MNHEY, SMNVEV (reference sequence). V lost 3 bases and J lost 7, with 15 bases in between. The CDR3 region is CASSLGLKRGGYTF. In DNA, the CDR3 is TGTGCCAGCAGTTTGGGTCTTAAAAGAGGTGGCTACACCTTC.

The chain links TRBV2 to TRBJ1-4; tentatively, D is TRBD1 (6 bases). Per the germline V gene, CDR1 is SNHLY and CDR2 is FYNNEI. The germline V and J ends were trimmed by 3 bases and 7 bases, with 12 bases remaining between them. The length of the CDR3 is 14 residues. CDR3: CASSEGRGGEKLFF. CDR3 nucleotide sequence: TGTGCCAGCAGTGAGGGCAGGGGAGGTGAAAAACTGTTTTTT.

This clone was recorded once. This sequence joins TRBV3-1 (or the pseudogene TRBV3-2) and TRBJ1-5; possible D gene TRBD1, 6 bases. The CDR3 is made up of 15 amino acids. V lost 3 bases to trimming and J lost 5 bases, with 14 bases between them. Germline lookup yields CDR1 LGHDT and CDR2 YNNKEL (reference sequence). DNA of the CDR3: TGTGCCAGCAGCCAGGCCGGGACACCTTATCAGCCCCAGCATTTT. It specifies CASSQAGTPYQPQHF.

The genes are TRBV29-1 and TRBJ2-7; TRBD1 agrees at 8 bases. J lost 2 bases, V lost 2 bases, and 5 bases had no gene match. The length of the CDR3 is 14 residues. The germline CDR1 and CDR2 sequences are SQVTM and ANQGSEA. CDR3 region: CSVELGQGAYEQYF. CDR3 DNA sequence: TGCAGCGTTGAACTCGGACAGGGAGCCTACGAGCAGTACTTC.

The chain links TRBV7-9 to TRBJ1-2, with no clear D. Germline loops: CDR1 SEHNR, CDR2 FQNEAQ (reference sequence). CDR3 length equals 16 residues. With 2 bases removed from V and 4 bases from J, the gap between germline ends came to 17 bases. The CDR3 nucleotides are TGTGCCAGCAGCTTAACGCCGATAAGACTGATCTATGGCTACACCTTC. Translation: CASSLTPIRLIYGYTF.

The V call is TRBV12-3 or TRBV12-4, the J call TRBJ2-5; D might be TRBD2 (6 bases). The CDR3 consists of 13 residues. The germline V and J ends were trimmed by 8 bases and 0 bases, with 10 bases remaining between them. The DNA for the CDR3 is TGTGCCAGCGCTCGGGGGTACCAAGAGACCCAGTACTTC. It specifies CASARGYQETQYF.

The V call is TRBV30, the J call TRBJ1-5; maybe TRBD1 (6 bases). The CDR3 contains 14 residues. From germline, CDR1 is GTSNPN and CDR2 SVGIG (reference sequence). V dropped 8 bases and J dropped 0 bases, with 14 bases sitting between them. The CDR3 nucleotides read TGTGCCACTGACAGGACGGATAGCAATCAGCCCCAGCATTTT. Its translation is CATDRTDSNQPQHF.

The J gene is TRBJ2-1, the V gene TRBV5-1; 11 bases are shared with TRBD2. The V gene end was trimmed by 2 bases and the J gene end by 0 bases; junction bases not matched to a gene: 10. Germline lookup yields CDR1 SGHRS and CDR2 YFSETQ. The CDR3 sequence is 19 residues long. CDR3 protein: CASSFPLAGGLSSYNEQFF. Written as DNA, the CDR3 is TGCGCCAGCAGCTTCCCTCTAGCGGGAGGACTATCCTCCTACAATGAGCAGTTCTTC.

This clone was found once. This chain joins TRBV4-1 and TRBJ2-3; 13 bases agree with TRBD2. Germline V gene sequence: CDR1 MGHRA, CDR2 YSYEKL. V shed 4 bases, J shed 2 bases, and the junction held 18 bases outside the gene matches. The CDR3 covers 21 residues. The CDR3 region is CASSLWLLAGGRTGSTDTQYF. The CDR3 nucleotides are TGCGCCAGCAGCCTGTGGTTACTAGCGGGGGGGCGTACAGGATCCACAGATACGCAGTATTTT.

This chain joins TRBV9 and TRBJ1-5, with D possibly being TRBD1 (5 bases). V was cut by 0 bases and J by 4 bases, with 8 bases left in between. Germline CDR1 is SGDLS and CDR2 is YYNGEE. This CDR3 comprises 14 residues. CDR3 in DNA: TGTGCCAGCAGCGTAGCAGGGACGAATCAGCCCCAGCATTTT. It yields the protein CASSVAGTNQPQHF.

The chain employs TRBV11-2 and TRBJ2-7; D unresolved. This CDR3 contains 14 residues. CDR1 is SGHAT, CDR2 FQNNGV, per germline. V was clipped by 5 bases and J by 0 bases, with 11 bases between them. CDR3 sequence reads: CASSRSQSSYEQYF. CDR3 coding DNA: TGTGCCAGCAGCCGATCTCAGAGCTCCTACGAGCAGTACTTC. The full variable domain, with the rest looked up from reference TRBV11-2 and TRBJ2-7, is EAGVAQSPRYKIIEKRQSVAFWCNPISGHATLYWYQQILGQGPKLLIQFQNNGVVDDSQLPKDRFSAERLKGVDSTLKIQPAKLEDSAVYLCASSRSQSSYEQYFGPGTRLTVT.

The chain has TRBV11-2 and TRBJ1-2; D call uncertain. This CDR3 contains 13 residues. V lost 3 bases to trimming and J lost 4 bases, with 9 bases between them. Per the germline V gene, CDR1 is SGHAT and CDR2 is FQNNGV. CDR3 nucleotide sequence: TGTGCCAGCAGCTTTGACTCCACCTATGGCTACACCTTC. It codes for CASSFDSTYGYTF.

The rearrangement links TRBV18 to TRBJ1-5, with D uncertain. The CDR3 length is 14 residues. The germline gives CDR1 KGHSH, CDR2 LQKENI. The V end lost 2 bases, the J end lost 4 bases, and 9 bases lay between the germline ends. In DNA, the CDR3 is TGTGCCAGCTCACCATCTGGAGAGAATCAGCCCCAGCATTTT. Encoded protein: CASSPSGENQPQHF. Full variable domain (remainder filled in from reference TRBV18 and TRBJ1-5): NAGVMQNPRHLVRRRGQEARLRCSPMKGHSHVYWYRQLPEEGLKFMVYLQKENIIDESGMPKERFSAEFPKEGPSILRIQQVVRGDSAAYFCASSPSGENQPQHFGDGTRLSIL.

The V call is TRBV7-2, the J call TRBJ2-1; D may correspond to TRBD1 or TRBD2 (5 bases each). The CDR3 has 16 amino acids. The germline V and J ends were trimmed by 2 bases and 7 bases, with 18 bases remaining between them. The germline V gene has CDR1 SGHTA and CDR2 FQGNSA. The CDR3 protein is CASSLSPARAGNEQFF. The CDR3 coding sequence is TGTGCCAGCAGCTTAAGCCCTGCGCGGGCAGGGAATGAGCAGTTCTTC. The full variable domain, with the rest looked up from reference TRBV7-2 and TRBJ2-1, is GAGVSQSPSNKVTEKGKDVELRCDPISGHTALYWYRQSLGQGLEFLIYFQGNSAPDKSGLPSDRFSAERTGGSVSTLTIQRTQQEDSAVYLCASSLSPARAGNEQFFGPGTRLTVL.

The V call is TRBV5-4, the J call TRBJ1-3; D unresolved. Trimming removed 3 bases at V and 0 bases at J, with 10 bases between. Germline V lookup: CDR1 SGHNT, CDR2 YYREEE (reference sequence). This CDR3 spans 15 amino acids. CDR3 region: CASSSGRSSGNTIYF. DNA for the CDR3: TGTGCCAGCAGCTCTGGGAGAAGCTCTGGAAACACCATATATTTT.

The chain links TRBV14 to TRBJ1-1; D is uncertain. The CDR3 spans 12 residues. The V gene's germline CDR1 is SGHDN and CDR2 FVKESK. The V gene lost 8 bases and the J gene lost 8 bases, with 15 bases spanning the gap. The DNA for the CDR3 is TGTGCCAGCGGTAGAGTAAAAGGCGAAGCTTTCTTT. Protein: CASGRVKGEAFF.

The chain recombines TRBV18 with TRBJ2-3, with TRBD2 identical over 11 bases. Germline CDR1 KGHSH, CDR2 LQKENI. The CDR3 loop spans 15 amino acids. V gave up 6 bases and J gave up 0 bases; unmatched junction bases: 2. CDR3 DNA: TGTGCCAGCTCGTGGACTAGCGGGAGCACAGATACGCAGTATTTT. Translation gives CASSWTSGSTDTQYF.

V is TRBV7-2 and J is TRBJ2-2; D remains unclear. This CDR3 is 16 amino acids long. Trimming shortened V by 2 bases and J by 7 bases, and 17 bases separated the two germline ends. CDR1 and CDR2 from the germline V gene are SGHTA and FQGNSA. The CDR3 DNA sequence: TGTGCCAGCAGCTTAACCCCCCTTGGAGTTCGCGGGGAGCTGTTTTTT. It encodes CASSLTPLGVRGELFF.

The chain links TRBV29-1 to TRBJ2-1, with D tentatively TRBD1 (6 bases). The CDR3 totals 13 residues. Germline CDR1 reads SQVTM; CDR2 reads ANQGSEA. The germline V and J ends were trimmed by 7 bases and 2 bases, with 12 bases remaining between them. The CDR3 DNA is TGCAGCGGTAGGGACACCCCCTACAATGAGCAGTTCTTC. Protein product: CSGRDTPYNEQFF.

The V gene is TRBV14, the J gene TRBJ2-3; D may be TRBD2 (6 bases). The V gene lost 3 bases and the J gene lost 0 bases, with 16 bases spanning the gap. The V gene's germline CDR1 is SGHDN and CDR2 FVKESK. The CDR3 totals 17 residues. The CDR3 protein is CASSQLGGPPSTDTQYF. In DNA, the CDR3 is TGTGCCAGCAGCCAGCTGGGAGGCCCACCCAGCACAGATACGCAGTATTTT.